Below, 29 T cell receptor beta chains from the same sample are listed, as sequenced in a study of blood T cell repertoires in COVID-19. This table comes from immunoSEQ multiplex PCR, and its TCRdb copy is limited to in-frame clones, with some not included. This sample has about 250,000 clones, with about 90% found just once. Source material: peripheral blood. The origin of the receptors is an older woman with COVID-19, enrolled during active disease.

The J gene is TRBJ2-5, the V gene TRBV7-3, with TRBD2 matching over 7 bases. The V segment lost 3 bases and the J segment 5 bases; nucleotides outside the gene matches: 3. Germline V gene sequence: CDR1 SGHTA, CDR2 FQGTGA. This CDR3 comprises 13 residues. CDR3 coding DNA: TGTGCCAGCAGCTTTAGGGAGGGGGAGACCCAGTACTTC. Translating gives CASSFREGETQYF.

The chain couples TRBV19 to TRBJ1-1; D call uncertain. The V end was cut by 7 bases, the J end by 0 bases, with 12 bases between. The germline CDR1 and CDR2 sequences are LNHDA and SQIVND (reference sequence). The CDR3 covers 14 residues. DNA for the CDR3: TGTGCCAGTAAAGCGGGCCTCATGAACACTGAAGCTTTCTTT. This translates into CASKAGLMNTEAFF.

The chain employs TRBV5-4 and TRBJ2-3; D gene ambiguous. V was cut by 4 bases and J by 7 bases, with 22 bases left in between. This CDR3 contains 16 residues. Germline CDR1 reads SGHNT; CDR2 reads YYREEE (reference sequence). The CDR3 DNA reads TGTGCCAGCAGCGAGGCCGCGGCGCGGTCCGGAAATACGCAGTATTTT. Its protein product is CASSEAAARSGNTQYF.

The V call is TRBV11-2, the J call TRBJ2-7, with D perhaps TRBD1 (6 bases). This CDR3 region has 15 residues. Trimming took 7 bases from V and 3 from J, leaving 19 bases between them. CDR1 is SGHAT and CDR2 is FQNNGV in the germline V gene. The chain's CDR3 is CASTNRDTDNYEQYF. In DNA form, the CDR3 reads TGTGCCAGCACCAACCGGGACACTGATAACTACGAGCAGTACTTC.

The chain carries TRBV2 and TRBJ1-5; TRBD1 matches 10 bases. Germline CDR1 and CDR2: SNHLY and FYNNEI. After removal of 7 bases from V and 0 bases from J, the junction contained 3 bases not matched to a gene. The CDR3 extends over 15 amino acids. Written as DNA, the CDR3 is TGTGCCAGCATGTGGACAGGGGGTAGCAATCAGCCCCAGCATTTT. Its protein is CASMWTGGSNQPQHF.

The gene calls are TRBV6-5 and TRBJ1-2; a possible D gene is TRBD1 (6 bases). V dropped 0 bases and J dropped 6 bases, with 11 bases sitting between them. The CDR3 is 14 amino acids. Germline V gene lookup returns CDR1 MNHEY and CDR2 SVGAGI. The CDR3: CASSYSQGWDGYTF. The CDR3 nucleotides are TGTGCCAGCAGTTACTCTCAGGGGTGGGATGGCTACACCTTC.

The rearrangement joins TRBV5-4 to TRBJ2-1; D possibly corresponds to TRBD2 (6 bases). CDR3 length: 15 amino acids. V dropped 3 bases and J dropped 9 bases, with 19 bases sitting between them. Germline lookup yields CDR1 SGHNT and CDR2 YYREEE (reference sequence). The CDR3 nucleotides are TGTGCCAGCAGCTCAATGACTAGGTCGAACGGTGAGCAGTTCTTC. Protein sequence: CASSSMTRSNGEQFF. Full variable domain (rest looked up from reference TRBV5-4 and TRBJ2-1): ETGVTQSPTHLIKTRGQQVTLRCSSQSGHNTVSWYQQALGQGPQFIFQYYREEENGRGNFPPRFSGLQFPNYSSELNVNALELDDSALYLCASSSMTRSNGEQFFGPGTRLTVL.

This sequence joins TRBV19 and TRBJ1-2; D perhaps matches TRBD1 (5 bases). V lost 3 bases and J lost 6, with 14 bases in between. CDR1 is LNHDA, CDR2 SQIVND, per germline (reference sequence). The CDR3 length is 14 residues. The CDR3 is CASSIWQPGDGYTF. CDR3 nucleotide sequence: TGTGCCAGTAGTATTTGGCAGCCGGGGGATGGCTACACCTTC.

This chain links TRBV30 with TRBJ1-1; no reliable D call. The CDR3 runs to 12 residues. Germline CDR1 is GTSNPN and CDR2 is SVGIG (reference sequence). V was cut by 3 bases and J by 7 bases, with 12 bases left in between. The CDR3 sequence: CAWSSSESEAFF. CDR3 nucleotides: TGTGCCTGGAGCTCCAGCGAAAGTGAAGCTTTCTTT.

The V and J genes are TRBV7-2 and TRBJ2-1, with TRBD1 matching 7 bases. This CDR3 is built from 16 residues. Germline-derived CDR1 and CDR2 are SGHTA and FQGNSA. The V and J ends lost 1 base and 6 bases, in that order; junction bases with no gene match: 9. The DNA for the CDR3 is TGTGCCAGCAGCTTAGTCTCCTGGACAGGACCCAATGAGCAGTTCTTC. Translation: CASSLVSWTGPNEQFF.

The chain is built from TRBV19 and TRBJ1-3, with 7 bases lining up with TRBD1. CDR3 length equals 16 residues. The V gene's germline CDR1 is LNHDA and CDR2 SQIVND (reference sequence). The junction had 7 bases not matched to a gene; V was cut back by 3 bases and J by 2 bases. The CDR3 loop is CASSIPQGVPGNTIYF. The CDR3, as DNA: TGTGCCAGTAGTATCCCGCAGGGGGTCCCTGGAAACACCATATATTTT.

The J gene is TRBJ2-7, the V gene TRBV5-1; 7 nucleotides match TRBD1. Germline trimming cut 5 bases from V and 2 bases from J; bases unmatched to any gene: 4. There are 13 residues in the CDR3. In germline, CDR1 is SGHRS, CDR2 YFSETQ. The CDR3 spells CASSKTGPYEQYF. Written as DNA, the CDR3 is TGCGCCAGCAGTAAGACAGGGCCCTACGAGCAGTACTTC.

The CDR3 loop reads CASSGFTQGDNEQFF. The CDR3 DNA sequence: TGTGCCAGCAGTGGGTTTACACAGGGAGACAATGAGCAGTTCTTC. J is TRBJ2-1 and V is TRBV2; the D gene is possibly TRBD1 (6 bases). Germline V CDR1 and CDR2: SNHLY, FYNNEI. V lost 4 bases, J lost 5 bases, and 15 bases lay in between. This CDR3 contains 15 residues.

CDR3 amino acids: CASSRDRGLETQYF. In DNA, the CDR3 is TGTGCCAGCAGCCGGGACAGGGGGCTAGAGACCCAGTACTTC. The V call is TRBV7-9, the J call TRBJ2-5; TRBD1 matches at 12 bases. Germline CDR1 is SEHNR and CDR2 is FQNEAQ (reference sequence). The CDR3 extends over 14 amino acids. With 5 bases clipped from V and 4 bases from J, the junction kept 2 bases outside the gene matches.

DNA for the CDR3: TGTGCCAGCAGCTTGAAACGGGGTTACACCGGGGAGCTGTTTTTT. Protein: CASSLKRGYTGELFF. The chain couples TRBV5-4 to TRBJ2-2; D is perhaps TRBD2 (5 bases). Trimming took off 1 base at V and 3 bases at J, with 10 bases between the two ends. This CDR3 is built from 15 residues. The V gene's germline CDR1 is SGHNT and CDR2 YYREEE (reference sequence).

V is TRBV19 and J is TRBJ1-5; 10 bases agree with TRBD1. Germline V gene data show CDR1 as LNHDA and CDR2 as SQIVND (reference sequence). V was pared by 0 bases and J by 6 bases, with 8 bases of the junction left unmatched. The CDR3 is 17 residues long. CDR3 in DNA: TGTGCCAGTAGTATAGATCGCTGGGACAGGGGTACTCAGCCCCAGCATTTT. Translation gives CASSIDRWDRGTQPQHF.

This chain uses TRBV7-3 with TRBJ2-2; unclear D gene. The CDR3 spans 14 residues. Germline lookup yields CDR1 SGHTA and CDR2 FQGTGA. V dropped 6 bases and J dropped 7 bases, with 15 bases sitting between them. The CDR3 loop is CASRSSAVGGELFF. Written as DNA, the CDR3 is TGTGCCAGCAGGTCCTCCGCGGTCGGCGGGGAGCTGTTTTTT.

V usage is TRBV5-5 and J usage is TRBJ1-1, with D unclear. CDR3 length: 14 residues. Trimming cost V 4 bases and J 6 bases, with 16 bases left between them. Germline V CDR1 and CDR2: SGHKS, YYEKEE (reference sequence). DNA of the CDR3: TGTGCCAGCAGCAAACTGGGAGCCGGGCCTGAAGCTTTCTTT. As protein: CASSKLGAGPEAFF.

V and J are TRBV3-1 (or the pseudogene TRBV3-2) and TRBJ2-3; 9 bases agree with TRBD2. The CDR3 has 15 residues. V trimming: 2 bases; J trimming: 4 bases; junction bases outside the gene matches: 4. Germline CDR1 LGHDT, CDR2 YNNKEL (reference sequence). The CDR3 DNA sequence: TGTGCCAGCAGCCAACCGGGCGGGGGGGCAGATACGCAGTATTTT. It is translated as CASSQPGGGADTQYF.

The V and J genes are TRBV5-4 and TRBJ2-2; 8 positions agree with TRBD2. The CDR3 covers 16 residues. Germline V gene lookup returns CDR1 SGHNT and CDR2 YYREEE (reference sequence). Trimming removed 2 bases from V and 4 bases from J; junction bases left unmatched: 7. For the CDR3, the DNA is TGTGCCAGCAGCTTTGTGCCCGGGGGGGTCACCGGGGAGCTGTTTTTT. Amino acids: CASSFVPGGVTGELFF.

Remarks on this clone: The identical CDR3 is also encoded by other nucleotide sequences in the sample. The chain has TRBV18 and TRBJ1-2; a possible D gene is TRBD1 (5 bases). The V gene lost 2 bases and the J gene lost 2 bases, with 6 bases spanning the gap. The length of the CDR3 is 13 residues. Germline V gene lookup returns CDR1 KGHSH and CDR2 LQKENI. CDR3 nucleotides: TGTGCCAGCTCACCAGACAGAAACTATGGCTACACCTTC. This codes for CASSPDRNYGYTF.

The chain combines TRBV3-1 (or the pseudogene TRBV3-2) with TRBJ1-2, with TRBD1 matching over 7 bases. The V gene end was trimmed by 4 bases and the J gene end by 2 bases; junction bases not matched to a gene: 1. Germline CDR1 reads LGHDT; CDR2 reads YNNKEL (reference sequence). This CDR3 spans 13 amino acids. CDR3 region: CASSLGQNYGYTF. The CDR3 DNA reads as TGTGCCAGCAGCCTGGGACAGAACTATGGCTACACCTTC.

The rearrangement joins TRBV6-2 or TRBV6-3 to TRBJ2-1; tentative D call: TRBD1 (5 bases). The CDR3 contains 16 residues. The germline V and J ends were trimmed by 2 bases and 5 bases, with 16 bases remaining between them. Germline V CDR1 and CDR2: MNHEY, SVGEGT. The CDR3 DNA reads as TGTGCCAGCAGTTACGGGGCGGCACCAATCGACAATGAGCAGTTCTTC. Protein sequence: CASSYGAAPIDNEQFF.

The chain carries TRBV6-2 or TRBV6-3 and TRBJ2-5; no clear D gene. Trimming pared 2 bases from V and 5 bases from J, leaving 15 bases between. The CDR3 is made up of 15 amino acids. The germline V gene encodes CDR1 MNHEY and CDR2 SVGEGT. CDR3 protein: CASSYRGPGAETQYF. In DNA form, the CDR3 reads TGTGCCAGCAGTTACCGCGGCCCCGGAGCGGAGACCCAGTACTTC.

This chain links TRBV7-9 with TRBJ2-7, with D unresolved. Trimming removed 5 bases at V and 3 bases at J, with 5 bases between. CDR3 length equals 11 residues. Germline CDR1 reads SEHNR; CDR2 reads FQNEAQ (reference sequence). The DNA for the CDR3 is TGTGCCAGCAGCAATAACTACGAGCAGTACTTC. This sequence encodes CASSNNYEQYF.

This chain joins TRBV18 and TRBJ1-5; D remains ambiguous. The ends were cut back, 1 base at V and 0 bases at J, with 13 bases in the middle. This CDR3 region has 17 residues. Germline V gene data show CDR1 as KGHSH and CDR2 as LQKENI. This CDR3 reads CASSPQRRLGSNQPQHF. In nucleotides, the CDR3 is TGTGCCAGCTCACCACAGCGCCGTCTAGGTAGCAATCAGCCCCAGCATTTT.

In its sample, this clone was seen once. The chain joins TRBV3-1 (or the pseudogene TRBV3-2) to TRBJ1-2, with D maybe TRBD1 (5 bases). This CDR3 is 15 amino acids long. The V and J ends lost 1 base and 4 bases respectively, with 13 bases between them. Per germline, CDR1 LGHDT and CDR2 YNNKEL (reference sequence). CDR3 in DNA: TGTGCCAGCAGCCAAGTTCTGCGACAGTCCTATGGCTACACCTTC. This sequence encodes CASSQVLRQSYGYTF.

The chain joins TRBV10-2 to TRBJ2-2; 8 nucleotides line up with TRBD1. Germline assignment: CDR1 WSHSY and CDR2 SAAADI. This CDR3 contains 20 residues. J gave up 1 base and V 4 bases, and 17 bases lay outside the gene matches. CDR3 DNA sequence: TGCGCCAGCAGTGCCGAGTGGAGGGTTTCCGGGACAGGGAACACCGGGGAGCTGTTTTTT. Amino acid sequence: CASSAEWRVSGTGNTGELFF.

This clone has a single count. V is TRBV6-5 and J is TRBJ1-4, with 9 nucleotides matching TRBD1. The CDR3 is 15 residues long. Trimming cost V 6 bases and J 3 bases; bases outside gene matches: 5. CDR1 and CDR2 (germline): MNHEY, SVGAGI. For the CDR3, the DNA is TGTGCCAGCAGGGCCCGGACAGGGGCTAATGAAAAACTGTTTTTT. This sequence encodes CASRARTGANEKLFF.